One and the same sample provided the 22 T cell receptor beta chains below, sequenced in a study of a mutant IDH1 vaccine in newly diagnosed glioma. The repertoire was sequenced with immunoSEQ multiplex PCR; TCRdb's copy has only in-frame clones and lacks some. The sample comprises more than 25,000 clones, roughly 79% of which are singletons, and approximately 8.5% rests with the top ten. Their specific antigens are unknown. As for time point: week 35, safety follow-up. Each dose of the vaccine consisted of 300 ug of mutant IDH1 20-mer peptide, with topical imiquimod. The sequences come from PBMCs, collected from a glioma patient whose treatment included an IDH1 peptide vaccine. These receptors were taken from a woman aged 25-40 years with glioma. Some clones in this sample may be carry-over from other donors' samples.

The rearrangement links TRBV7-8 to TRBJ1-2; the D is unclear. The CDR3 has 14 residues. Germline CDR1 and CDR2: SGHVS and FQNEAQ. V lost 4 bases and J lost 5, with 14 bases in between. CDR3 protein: CASSSSAIGYGYTF. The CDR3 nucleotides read TGTGCCAGCAGCTCATCCGCAATAGGGTATGGCTACACCTTC.

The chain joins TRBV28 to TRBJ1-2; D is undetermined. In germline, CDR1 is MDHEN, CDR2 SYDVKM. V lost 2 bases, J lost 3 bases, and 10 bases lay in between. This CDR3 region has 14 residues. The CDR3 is CASSLVRTDYGYTF. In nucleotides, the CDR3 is TGTGCCAGCAGTTTAGTCCGGACTGACTATGGCTACACCTTC.

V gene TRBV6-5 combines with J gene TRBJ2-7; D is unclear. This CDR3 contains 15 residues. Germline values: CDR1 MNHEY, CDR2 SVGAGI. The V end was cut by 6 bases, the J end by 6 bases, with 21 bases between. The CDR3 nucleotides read TGTGCCAGCAGGGGCCCTCTATCCCCTCCAGGCGAGCAGTACTTC. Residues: CASRGPLSPPGEQYF.

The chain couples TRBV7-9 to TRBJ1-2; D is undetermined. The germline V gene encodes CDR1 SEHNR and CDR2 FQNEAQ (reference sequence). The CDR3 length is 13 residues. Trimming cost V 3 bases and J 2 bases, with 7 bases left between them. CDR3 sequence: CASSFFRNYGYTF. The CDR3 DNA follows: TGTGCCAGCAGCTTTTTTAGGAACTATGGCTACACCTTC.

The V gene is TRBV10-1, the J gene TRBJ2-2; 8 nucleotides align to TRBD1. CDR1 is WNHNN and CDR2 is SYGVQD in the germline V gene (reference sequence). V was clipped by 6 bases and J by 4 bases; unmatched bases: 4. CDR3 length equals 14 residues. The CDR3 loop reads CASRTGAGTGELFF. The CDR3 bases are TGCGCCAGCAGGACAGGGGCCGGCACCGGGGAGCTGTTTTTT.

CDR3 coding DNA: TGCAGCGTTGCGGGGGGGACAGGGACGAGCTACGAGCAGTACTTC. Residues: CSVAGGTGTSYEQYF. The chain joins TRBV29-1 to TRBJ2-7, with D perhaps matching TRBD1 (9 bases). CDR1 and CDR2 (germline): SQVTM, ANQGSEA. The CDR3 is 15 residues long. V was shortened by 4 bases and J by 3 bases, with 19 bases between the two germline ends.

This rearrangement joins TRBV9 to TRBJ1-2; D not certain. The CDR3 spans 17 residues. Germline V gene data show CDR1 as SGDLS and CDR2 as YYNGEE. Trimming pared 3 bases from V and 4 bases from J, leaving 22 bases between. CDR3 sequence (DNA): TGTGCCAGCAGCGCCGGTTTCGGGGATAACCTGCGCTATGGCTACACCTTC. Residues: CASSAGFGDNLRYGYTF.

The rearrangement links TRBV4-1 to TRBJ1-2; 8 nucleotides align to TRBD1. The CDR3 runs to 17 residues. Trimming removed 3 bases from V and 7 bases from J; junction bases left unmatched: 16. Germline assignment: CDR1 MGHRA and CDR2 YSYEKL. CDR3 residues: CASSQWAGGDERAGYTF. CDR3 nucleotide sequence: TGCGCCAGCAGCCAGTGGGCAGGGGGCGATGAGAGGGCTGGCTACACCTTC.

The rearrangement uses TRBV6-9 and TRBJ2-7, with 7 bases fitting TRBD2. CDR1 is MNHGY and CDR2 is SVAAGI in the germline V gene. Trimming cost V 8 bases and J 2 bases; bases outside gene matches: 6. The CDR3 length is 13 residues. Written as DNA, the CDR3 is TGTGCCAGCTGGGGGGGGGTGACCTACGAGCAGTACTTC. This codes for CASWGGVTYEQYF.

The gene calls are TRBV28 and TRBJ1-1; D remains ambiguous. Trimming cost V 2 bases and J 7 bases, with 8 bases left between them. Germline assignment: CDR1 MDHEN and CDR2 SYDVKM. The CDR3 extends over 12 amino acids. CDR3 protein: CASSLPGLEAFF. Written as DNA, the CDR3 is TGTGCCAGCAGTTTACCGGGCCTTGAAGCTTTCTTT.

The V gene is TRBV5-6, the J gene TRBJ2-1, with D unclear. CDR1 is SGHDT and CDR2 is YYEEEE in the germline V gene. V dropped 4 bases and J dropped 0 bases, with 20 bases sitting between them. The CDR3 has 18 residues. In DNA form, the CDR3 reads TGTGCCAGCAGCCCCCGGCGAGCTGGCGCCAGCTCCTACAATGAGCAGTTCTTC. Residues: CASSPRRAGASSYNEQFF.

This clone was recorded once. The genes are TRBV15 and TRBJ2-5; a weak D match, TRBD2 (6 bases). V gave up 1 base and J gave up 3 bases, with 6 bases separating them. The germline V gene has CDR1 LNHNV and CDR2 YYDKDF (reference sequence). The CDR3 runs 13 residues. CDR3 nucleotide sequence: TGTGCCACCAGCAGAGGGGGGGAAGAGACCCAGTACTTC. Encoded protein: CATSRGGEETQYF.

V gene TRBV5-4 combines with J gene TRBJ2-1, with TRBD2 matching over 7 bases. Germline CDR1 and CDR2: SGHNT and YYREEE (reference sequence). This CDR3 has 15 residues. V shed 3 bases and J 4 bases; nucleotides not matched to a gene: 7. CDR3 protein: CASSSEAGLYNEQFF. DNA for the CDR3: TGTGCCAGCAGCTCCGAAGCGGGGCTATACAATGAGCAGTTCTTC.

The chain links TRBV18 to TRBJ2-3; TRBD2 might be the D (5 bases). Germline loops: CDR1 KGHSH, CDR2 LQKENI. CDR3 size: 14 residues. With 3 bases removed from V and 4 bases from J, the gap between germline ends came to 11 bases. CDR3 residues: CASSPRGLSDTQYF. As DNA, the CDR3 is TGTGCCAGCTCACCTCGAGGGTTGTCAGATACGCAGTATTTT. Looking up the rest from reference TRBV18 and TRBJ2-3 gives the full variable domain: NAGVMQNPRHLVRRRGQEARLRCSPMKGHSHVYWYRQLPEEGLKFMVYLQKENIIDESGMPKERFSAEFPKEGPSILRIQQVVRGDSAAYFCASSPRGLSDTQYFGPGTRLTVL.

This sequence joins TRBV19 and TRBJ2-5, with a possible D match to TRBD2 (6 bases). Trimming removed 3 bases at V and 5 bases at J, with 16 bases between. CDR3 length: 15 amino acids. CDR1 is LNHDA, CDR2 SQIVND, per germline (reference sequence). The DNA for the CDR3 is TGTGCCAGTAGTATGACCGGGACTCCGGGGGAGACCCAGTACTTC. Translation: CASSMTGTPGETQYF.

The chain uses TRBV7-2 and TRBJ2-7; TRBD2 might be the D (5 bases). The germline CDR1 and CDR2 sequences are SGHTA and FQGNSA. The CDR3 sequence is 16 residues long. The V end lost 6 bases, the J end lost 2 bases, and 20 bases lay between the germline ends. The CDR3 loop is CASRKAESGVAYEQYF. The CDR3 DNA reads TGTGCCAGCAGGAAGGCCGAATCCGGGGTAGCCTACGAGCAGTACTTC.

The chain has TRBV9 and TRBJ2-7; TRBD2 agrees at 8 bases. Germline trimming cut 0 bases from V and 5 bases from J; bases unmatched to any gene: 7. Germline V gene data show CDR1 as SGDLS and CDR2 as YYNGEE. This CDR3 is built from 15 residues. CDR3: CASSVGTTSGHEQYF. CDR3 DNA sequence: TGTGCCAGCAGCGTAGGAACTACTAGCGGCCACGAGCAGTACTTC. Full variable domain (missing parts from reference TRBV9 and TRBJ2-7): DSGVTQTPKHLITATGQRVTLRCSPRSGDLSVYWYQQSLDQGLQFLIQYYNGEERAKGNILERFSAQQFPDLHSELNLSSLELGDSALYFCASSVGTTSGHEQYFGPGTRLTVT.

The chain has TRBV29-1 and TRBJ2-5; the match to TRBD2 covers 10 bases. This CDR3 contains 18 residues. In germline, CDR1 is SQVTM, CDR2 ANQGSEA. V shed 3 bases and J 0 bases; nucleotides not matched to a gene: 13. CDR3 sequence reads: CSVEGSSGSPRYQETQYF. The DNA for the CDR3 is TGCAGCGTTGAGGGGTCTAGCGGGAGTCCCCGGTACCAAGAGACCCAGTACTTC.

The CDR3 DNA follows: TGTGCCAGCAGTCCCGGGCAGGGGGGTCAGCCCCAGCATTTT. Protein sequence: CASSPGQGGQPQHF. The J gene is TRBJ1-5, the V gene TRBV25-1; 7 bases agree with TRBD1. CDR3 length: 14 amino acids. V lost 5 bases, J lost 6 bases, and 7 bases stayed unmatched. Looked up from germline, CDR1 is MGHDK and CDR2 is SYGVNS.

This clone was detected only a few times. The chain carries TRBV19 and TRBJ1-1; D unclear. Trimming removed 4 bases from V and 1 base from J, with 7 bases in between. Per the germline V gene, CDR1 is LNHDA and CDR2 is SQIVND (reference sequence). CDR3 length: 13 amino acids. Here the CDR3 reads CASSKSTNTEAFF. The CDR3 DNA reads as TGTGCCAGTAGTAAGTCAACGAACACTGAAGCTTTCTTT.

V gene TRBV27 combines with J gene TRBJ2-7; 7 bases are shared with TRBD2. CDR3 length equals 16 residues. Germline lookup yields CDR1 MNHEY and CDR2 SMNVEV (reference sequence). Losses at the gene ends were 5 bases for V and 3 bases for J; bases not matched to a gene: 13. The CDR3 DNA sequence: TGTGCCAGCAGTCCCTCGTCGGGAGGACTAGTCTACGAGCAGTACTTC. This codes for CASSPSSGGLVYEQYF.

The CDR3 is CALHSGLYEQYF. CDR3 nucleotide sequence: TGTGCCCTCCACTCCGGGTTATACGAGCAGTACTTC. The chain has TRBV30 and TRBJ2-7, with D uncertain. There are 12 residues in the CDR3. With 8 bases removed from V and 4 bases from J, the gap between germline ends came to 15 bases. CDR1 is GTSNPN, CDR2 SVGIG, per germline (reference sequence).